The rows below give T cell receptor beta chains drawn from one sample of a study of beta chain features in type 1 diabetes. Generated by immunoSEQ multiplex PCR, the TCRdb table keeps only in-frame clones and is missing some. Of about 110,000 clones listed, 40% are singletons. Sequencing used stem cell memory CD4+ T cells from blood. The receptors were gathered from a woman in her late teens or twenties in good health. Both conserved end residues are part of each CDR3. Each record gives: D gene, clone size, V gene, J gene, CDR3 DNA, CDR3 protein. D genes are given only for firm matches. For some rows the clone size is stated as once, few or many, or as a class when expanded; others skip it.

D gene: TRBD1
clone size: .
V gene: TRBV19
J gene: TRBJ1-1
CDR3 DNA: TGTGCCAGTAGTAGGCGACAGGGGAACACTGAAGCTTTCTTT
CDR3 protein: CASSRRQGNTEAFF

D gene: .
clone size: few
V gene: TRBV9
J gene: TRBJ2-5
CDR3 DNA: TGTGCCAGCAGCGTAGGACTCCTAGAGACCCAGTACTTC
CDR3 protein: CASSVGLLETQYF

D gene: TRBD2
clone size: .
V gene: TRBV4-1
J gene: TRBJ2-3
CDR3 DNA: TGCGCCAGCAGCCCGATACCGACGGGGGGTGCTACGCAGTATTTT
CDR3 protein: CASSPIPTGGATQYF

D gene: TRBD1
clone size: .
V gene: TRBV14
J gene: TRBJ1-1
CDR3 DNA: TGTGCCAGCAGCCAAGATCTTCAGAACTTAAGGGGGCTGTATTCGATGAACACTGAAGCTTTCTTT
CDR3 protein: CASSQDLQNLRGLYSMNTEAFF

D gene: TRBD1
clone size: .
V gene: TRBV28
J gene: TRBJ2-7
CDR3 DNA: TGTGCCAGCAGAAAAACCGGGACAGGAGGCTACGAGCAGTACTTC
CDR3 protein: CASRKTGTGGYEQYF

D gene: .
clone size: .
V gene: TRBV18
J gene: TRBJ1-1
CDR3 DNA: TGTGCCAGCCTGGGGCCTGAAGCTTTCTTT
CDR3 protein: CASLGPEAFF

D gene: .
clone size: few
V gene: TRBV7-9
J gene: TRBJ1-2
CDR3 DNA: TGTGCCAGCAGCTTAGAGGGACACCGCTATGGCTACACCTTC
CDR3 protein: CASSLEGHRYGYTF

D gene: .
clone size: few
V gene: TRBV30
J gene: TRBJ1-5
CDR3 DNA: TGTGCCTGGAGTGGAAGCTACAATCAGCCCCAGCATTTT
CDR3 protein: CAWSGSYNQPQHF

D gene: .
clone size: .
V gene: TRBV14
J gene: TRBJ1-1
CDR3 DNA: TGTGCCAGCAGCCAGTGGGGAGTTGAAGCTTTCTTT
CDR3 protein: CASSQWGVEAFF

D gene: .
clone size: few
V gene: TRBV5-1
J gene: TRBJ2-7
CDR3 DNA: TGCGCCAGCAGCTTGGTTGTGGCGGTGAGCTCCTACGAGCAGTACTTC
CDR3 protein: CASSLVVAVSSYEQYF

D gene: TRBD2
clone size: .
V gene: TRBV5-4
J gene: TRBJ2-1
CDR3 DNA: TGTGCCAGCAGCTTGGGGGCGGGAGCCTCCTACAATGAGCAGTTCTTC
CDR3 protein: CASSLGAGASYNEQFF

D gene: TRBD1
clone size: .
V gene: TRBV7-9
J gene: TRBJ1-4
CDR3 DNA: TGTGCCAGCCAGGGGGCGCGGGCTAATGAAAAACTGTTTTTT
CDR3 protein: CASQGARANEKLFF

D gene: .
clone size: few
V gene: TRBV7-2
J gene: TRBJ2-3
CDR3 DNA: TGTGCCAGCAGCTTCAGCGTTACCTCAGATACGCAGTATTTT
CDR3 protein: CASSFSVTSDTQYF

D gene: TRBD2
clone size: .
V gene: TRBV4-1
J gene: TRBJ2-1
CDR3 DNA: TGCGCCAGCAGCCTCACTCGACTAGCGGGTCACAATGAGCAGTTCTTC
CDR3 protein: CASSLTRLAGHNEQFF

D gene: TRBD1
clone size: .
V gene: TRBV7-6
J gene: TRBJ2-7
CDR3 DNA: TGTGCCAGCAGCATCGGGACAGGAGTCTCCTACGAGCAGTACTTC
CDR3 protein: CASSIGTGVSYEQYF

D gene: TRBD1
clone size: few
V gene: TRBV28
J gene: TRBJ2-1
CDR3 DNA: TGTGCCAGCTGTTCAGGACAGGGGTGGAATGAGCAGTTCTTC
CDR3 protein: CASCSGQGWNEQFF

D gene: TRBD2
clone size: .
V gene: TRBV2
J gene: TRBJ2-4
CDR3 DNA: TGTGCCAGCAGTCGAAACCAAGCGGGAGTGGCCAAAAACATTCAGTACTTC
CDR3 protein: CASSRNQAGVAKNIQYF

D gene: TRBD2
clone size: few
V gene: TRBV4-1
J gene: TRBJ2-1
CDR3 DNA: TGCGCCAGCAGCCAAGATTGGGGGGCGAGTAGCGGGAGGTCCTACAATGAGCAGTTCTTC
CDR3 protein: CASSQDWGASSGRSYNEQFF

D gene: .
clone size: few
V gene: TRBV6-5
J gene: TRBJ2-4
CDR3 DNA: TGTGCCAGCAAACGGGGAATCGTAGACATTCAGTACTTC
CDR3 protein: CASKRGIVDIQYF

D gene: TRBD2
clone size: once
V gene: TRBV19
J gene: TRBJ2-4
CDR3 DNA: TGTGCCAGTAGTATGGGTAGCGGGGCCAAAAACATTCAGTACTTC
CDR3 protein: CASSMGSGAKNIQYF

D gene: .
clone size: once
V gene: TRBV6-1
J gene: TRBJ1-2
CDR3 DNA: TGTGCCAGCAGTGAAGGCGGAGGTGCTCGTGGCTACACCTTC
CDR3 protein: CASSEGGGARGYTF

D gene: TRBD2
clone size: .
V gene: TRBV2
J gene: TRBJ2-7
CDR3 DNA: TGTGCCAGCCGGGACTACCGATACGAGCAGTACTTC
CDR3 protein: CASRDYRYEQYF

D gene: .
clone size: .
V gene: TRBV28
J gene: TRBJ2-3
CDR3 DNA: TGTGCCAGCACTCTGTATATGGGAGGCACAGATACGCAGTATTTT
CDR3 protein: CASTLYMGGTDTQYF

D gene: .
clone size: .
V gene: TRBV19
J gene: TRBJ2-1
CDR3 DNA: TGTGCCAGTACGGTAGACAGAAGCTCCTACAATGAGCAGTTCTTC
CDR3 protein: CASTVDRSSYNEQFF

D gene: .
clone size: .
V gene: TRBV28
J gene: TRBJ1-5
CDR3 DNA: TGTGCCAGCAGTTTGTCAGCGGGAAATCAGCCCCAGCATTTT
CDR3 protein: CASSLSAGNQPQHF

D gene: .
clone size: few
V gene: TRBV7-9
J gene: TRBJ1-2
CDR3 DNA: TGTGCCAGCAGCTTAGTCGGAGTCAACTATGGCTACACCTTC
CDR3 protein: CASSLVGVNYGYTF

D gene: .
clone size: few
V gene: TRBV2
J gene: TRBJ2-1
CDR3 DNA: TGTGCCAGCGACTTGTGGGGCGGTGAGCAGTTCTTC
CDR3 protein: CASDLWGGEQFF

D gene: .
clone size: few
V gene: TRBV30
J gene: TRBJ2-7
CDR3 DNA: TGTGCCTGGAGTTTTAGCAGTACCTACGAGCAGTACTTC
CDR3 protein: CAWSFSSTYEQYF

D gene: TRBD1
clone size: .
V gene: TRBV18
J gene: TRBJ2-7
CDR3 DNA: TGTGCCAGCCCCTTGACGGACAGGGGGCGCTGGGAGCAGTACTTC
CDR3 protein: CASPLTDRGRWEQYF

D gene: .
clone size: .
V gene: TRBV19
J gene: TRBJ2-3
CDR3 DNA: TGTGCCAGTAGTATCCAACGGAGCACAGATACGCAGTATTTT
CDR3 protein: CASSIQRSTDTQYF

D gene: .
clone size: .
V gene: TRBV7-2
J gene: TRBJ2-1
CDR3 DNA: TGTGCCAGCAGCTTAGCCGCCCCAGGGCAGAATGAGCAGTTCTTC
CDR3 protein: CASSLAAPGQNEQFF

D gene: .
clone size: .
V gene: TRBV15
J gene: TRBJ1-1
CDR3 DNA: TGTGCCACCAGGTTGACAGGGAACACTGAAGCTTTCTTT
CDR3 protein: CATRLTGNTEAFF

D gene: .
clone size: .
V gene: TRBV14
J gene: TRBJ2-2
CDR3 DNA: TGTGCCAGCAGCCAAGCAGGGCAAGGCACCGGGGAGCTGTTTTTT
CDR3 protein: CASSQAGQGTGELFF

D gene: .
clone size: once
V gene: TRBV6-5
J gene: TRBJ2-7
CDR3 DNA: TGTGCCAGCAGAAAGGAGGGGATATCCTACGAGCAGTACTTC
CDR3 protein: CASRKEGISYEQYF

D gene: TRBD2
clone size: once
V gene: TRBV5-1
J gene: TRBJ2-7
CDR3 DNA: TGCGCCAGCAGCTTGGGTCCGGGACTAGCGGGGGGGGACTACGAGCAGTACTTC
CDR3 protein: CASSLGPGLAGGDYEQYF

D gene: TRBD1
clone size: .
V gene: TRBV5-1
J gene: TRBJ1-6
CDR3 DNA: TGCGCCAGCAGCACACTCGGGACAGCCAATTCACCCCTCCACTTT
CDR3 protein: CASSTLGTANSPLHF

D gene: TRBD1
clone size: .
V gene: TRBV28
J gene: TRBJ2-7
CDR3 DNA: TGTGCCAGCAGTTCCCTCGGACAGGGGAGTAGCTCCTACGAGCAGTACTTC
CDR3 protein: CASSSLGQGSSSYEQYF

D gene: .
clone size: few
V gene: TRBV7-2
J gene: TRBJ2-1
CDR3 DNA: TGTGCCAGCAGCTTTTCCCCGGGGTATGAGCAGTTCTTC
CDR3 protein: CASSFSPGYEQFF

D gene: .
clone size: few
V gene: TRBV6-5
J gene: TRBJ2-7
CDR3 DNA: TGTGCCAGCAGTCCCCGAACCATGCTAATGGAGCAGTACTTC
CDR3 protein: CASSPRTMLMEQYF

D gene: TRBD2
clone size: .
V gene: TRBV5-1
J gene: TRBJ2-1
CDR3 DNA: TGCGCCAGCAGCTTATCTAGCGGGGGGTACAATGAGCAGTTCTTC
CDR3 protein: CASSLSSGGYNEQFF

D gene: .
clone size: few
V gene: TRBV7-6
J gene: TRBJ2-1
CDR3 DNA: TGTGCCAGCAGCTTTAGTAATGAGCAGTTCTTC
CDR3 protein: CASSFSNEQFF

D gene: .
clone size: .
V gene: TRBV5-4
J gene: TRBJ1-1
CDR3 DNA: TGTGCCAGCAGCTCCGCATATCTACCGGGTTTCGCTGAAGCTTTCTTT
CDR3 protein: CASSSAYLPGFAEAFF

D gene: TRBD1
clone size: .
V gene: TRBV29-1
J gene: TRBJ2-2
CDR3 DNA: TGCAGCGCTGAAAGGGGGCTTCTCACCGGGAAGCTGTTTTTT
CDR3 protein: CSAERGLLTGKLFF

D gene: .
clone size: few
V gene: TRBV7-9
J gene: TRBJ2-1
CDR3 DNA: TGTGCCAGCAGCTTCGAGCTGTTAAGCAATGAGCAGTTCTTC
CDR3 protein: CASSFELLSNEQFF

D gene: TRBD1
clone size: once
V gene: TRBV11-1
J gene: TRBJ1-2
CDR3 DNA: TGTGCCAGCAGCTTAGCGACAGGGATGGATGGCTACACCTTC
CDR3 protein: CASSLATGMDGYTF

D gene: .
clone size: .
V gene: TRBV28
J gene: TRBJ2-3
CDR3 DNA: TGTGCCAGCAGTTCCCCGGGGTACACAGATACGCAGTATTTT
CDR3 protein: CASSSPGYTDTQYF

D gene: TRBD1
clone size: .
V gene: TRBV6-5
J gene: TRBJ1-2
CDR3 DNA: TGTGCCAGCAGACGTACCGGGACAGGGGAAGTTGGCTACACCTTC
CDR3 protein: CASRRTGTGEVGYTF

D gene: .
clone size: .
V gene: TRBV15
J gene: TRBJ2-1
CDR3 DNA: TGTGCCACCAGCAGAGATCGGGGGAGTCGGTACAATGAGCAGTTCTTC
CDR3 protein: CATSRDRGSRYNEQFF

D gene: .
clone size: few
V gene: TRBV4-2
J gene: TRBJ1-1
CDR3 DNA: TGTGCCAGCAGCAGGGAGTGGACTGAAGCTTTCTTT
CDR3 protein: CASSREWTEAFF

D gene: TRBD1
clone size: .
V gene: TRBV18
J gene: TRBJ2-1
CDR3 DNA: TGTGCCAGCTCACCGGGACAGGGGGCGTACAATGAGCAGTTCTTC
CDR3 protein: CASSPGQGAYNEQFF

D gene: TRBD2
clone size: .
V gene: TRBV9
J gene: TRBJ2-7
CDR3 DNA: TGTGCCAGCAGCGTAGCTACAGGACTAGCGGGAGAGCAGTACTTC
CDR3 protein: CASSVATGLAGEQYF

D gene: .
clone size: .
V gene: TRBV11-2
J gene: TRBJ2-5
CDR3 DNA: TGTGCCAGCAGCCTAACAACAGGCGAGACCCAGTACTTC
CDR3 protein: CASSLTTGETQYF

D gene: .
clone size: few
V gene: TRBV6-1
J gene: TRBJ2-1
CDR3 DNA: TGTGCCAAAAGGGCGGGGAGCCGCAATGAGCAGTTCTTC
CDR3 protein: CAKRAGSRNEQFF

D gene: TRBD1
clone size: .
V gene: TRBV6-5
J gene: TRBJ1-1
CDR3 DNA: TGTGCCAGCAGCCCGCACAGGGGGATAACTGAAGCTTTCTTT
CDR3 protein: CASSPHRGITEAFF

D gene: TRBD1
clone size: once
V gene: TRBV5-5
J gene: TRBJ2-7
CDR3 DNA: TGTGCCAGCAGCGACGGACAGGGTTTTTGGGAGCAGTACTTC
CDR3 protein: CASSDGQGFWEQYF

D gene: TRBD1
clone size: .
V gene: TRBV27
J gene: TRBJ2-7
CDR3 DNA: TGTGCCAGCAGTTCCTACAGGGGGCGTAGATACGAGCAGTACTTC
CDR3 protein: CASSSYRGRRYEQYF

D gene: .
clone size: few
V gene: TRBV18
J gene: TRBJ1-2
CDR3 DNA: TGTGCCAGCTCACCGGAGACAGACTATGGCTACACCTTC
CDR3 protein: CASSPETDYGYTF

D gene: .
clone size: .
V gene: TRBV7-2
J gene: TRBJ1-5
CDR3 DNA: TGTGCCAGCAGCTTAGTCCGGCAGCCCCAGCATTTT
CDR3 protein: CASSLVRQPQHF

D gene: TRBD1
clone size: .
V gene: TRBV2
J gene: TRBJ2-5
CDR3 DNA: TGTGCCAGTGGGGGCAGGGGGCTAGAGACCCAGTACTTC
CDR3 protein: CASGGRGLETQYF